Listed below are T cell receptor beta chains from one sample, sequenced in a study of cytomegalovirus exposure and HLA in healthy donors. TCRdb keeps only in-frame clones here, not all; method: immunoSEQ multiplex PCR. The sample lists around 130,000 clones; about 85% were seen once. Sequencing was performed on PBMCs. These receptors originate from a boy aged 10-17 years in good health and CMV-seronegative. Each CDR3 is given with its conserved first and last residue. A D gene is named only where the DNA matches it firmly. Size tells how often a clone was seen (once, few, many) or the class of an expanded clone, and some rows leave it out.

j_call d_call v_call clone_size cdr3_length cdr3_aa cdr3_nt
TRBJ2-1 TRBD2 TRBV2 - 14 CASSWLADYNEQFF TGTGCCAGCAGCTGGCTAGCGGACTACAATGAGCAGTTCTTC
TRBJ2-2 - TRBV27 - 12 CATRQKTGELFF TGTGCCACCAGACAGAAAACCGGGGAGCTGTTTTTT
TRBJ2-3 TRBD2 TRBV4-1 - 16 CASSQDTGGPTDTQYF TGCGCCAGCAGCCAAGACACGGGAGGGCCCACAGATACGCAGTATTTT
TRBJ2-1 - TRBV19 - 15 CASSFFWSSYNEQFF TGTGCCAGTAGTTTTTTCTGGAGCTCCTACAATGAGCAGTTCTTC
TRBJ2-2 TRBD1 TRBV5-4 - 16 CASSLPGQGNTGELFF TGTGCCAGCAGCTTACCGGGACAGGGGAACACCGGGGAGCTGTTTTTT
TRBJ1-1 - TRBV7-9 - 13 CASSLESDTEAFF TGTGCCAGCAGCTTAGAATCGGACACTGAAGCTTTCTTT
TRBJ2-1 TRBD2 TRBV9 - 15 CASSVVSSGYNEQFF TGTGCCAGCAGCGTAGTGTCTAGCGGTTACAATGAGCAGTTCTTC
TRBJ1-1 - TRBV5-8 - 14 CASSAIREDTEAFF TGTGCCAGCAGCGCGATAAGAGAGGACACTGAAGCTTTCTTT
TRBJ1-4 - TRBV6-6 - 15 CASSYSRSTNEKLFF TGTGCCAGCAGTTACTCTCGGTCAACTAATGAAAAACTGTTTTTT
TRBJ1-1 - TRBV27 few 13 CASSGGVNTEAFF TGTGCCAGCAGCGGGGGGGTGAACACTGAAGCTTTCTTT
TRBJ2-5 TRBD2 TRBV30 - 17 CAWSAPWAGVFSKTQYF TGTGCCTGGAGTGCCCCCTGGGCGGGGGTATTCTCTAAGACCCAGTACTTC
TRBJ2-2 - TRBV9 once 16 CASSVAETRSTGELFF TGTGCCAGCAGCGTAGCTGAGACAAGATCCACCGGGGAGCTGTTTTTT
TRBJ1-5 TRBD1 TRBV13 - 15 CASSSTGTGDQPQHF TGTGCCAGCAGCTCAACCGGGACAGGGGACCAGCCCCAGCATTTT
TRBJ2-2 TRBD2 TRBV7-8 - 15 CASSHSGGNTGELFF TGTGCCAGCAGCCATAGCGGGGGGAACACCGGGGAGCTGTTTTTT
TRBJ2-3 - TRBV5-1 few 14 CASTLGGYTDTQYF TGCGCCAGCACCCTAGGGGGTTACACAGATACGCAGTATTTT
TRBJ2-7 TRBD1 TRBV9 - 14 CASSTTGGSYEQYF TGTGCCAGCAGCACGACAGGGGGCTCCTACGAGCAGTACTTC
TRBJ1-1 - TRBV19 - 12 CASNQGVTEAFF TGTGCCAGTAATCAAGGGGTCACTGAAGCTTTCTTT
TRBJ1-2 - TRBV7-9 - 12 CATYGGVYGYTF TGTGCCACCTACGGGGGGGTCTATGGCTACACCTTC
TRBJ1-2 - TRBV11-2 - 15 CASSYENPGSYGYPF TGTGCCAGCAGCTACGAGAACCCGGGGAGCTATGGCTACCCCTTC
TRBJ1-4 - TRBV9 - 8 CASIQISF TGTGCCAGCATACAGATTTCCTTT
TRBJ2-7 TRBD2 TRBV11-1 once 15 CASSLRASGSYEQYF TGTGCCAGCAGTCTCAGGGCTAGCGGGAGCTACGAGCAGTACTTC
TRBJ1-1 - TRBV7-3 - 17 CASSPIPAQYANTEAFF TGTGCCAGCAGCCCCATACCCGCACAGTACGCGAACACTGAAGCTTTCTTT
TRBJ2-7 - TRBV15 - 13 CATAPDTTYEQYF TGTGCCACCGCGCCGGACACAACCTACGAGCAGTACTTC
TRBJ1-4 - TRBV5-1 - 14 CASSRGILGEKLFF TGCGCCAGCAGCCGCGGAATTTTAGGTGAAAAACTGTTTTTT
TRBJ2-5 TRBD1 TRBV5-5 few 14 CASSSGQGVETQYF TGTGCCAGCAGCTCAGGACAGGGGGTAGAGACCCAGTACTTC
TRBJ1-2 TRBD1 TRBV18 - 13 CASSPGTGGGYTF TGTGCCAGCTCACCCGGGACAGGGGGTGGCTACACCTTC
TRBJ1-1 - TRBV9 once 15 CASSVGSDLNTEAFF TGTGCCAGCAGCGTAGGATCAGACTTGAACACTGAAGCTTTCTTT
TRBJ1-2 - TRBV19 - 14 CASSSGLINYGYTF TGTGCCAGTAGCTCGGGACTGATAAACTATGGCTACACCTTC
TRBJ2-3 TRBD2 TRBV5-6 - 15 CASSYGGGSTDTQYF TGTGCCAGCAGCTACGGGGGGGGAAGCACAGATACGCAGTATTTT
TRBJ2-5 TRBD2 TRBV7-7 - 16 CASSLTSGLKQETQYF TGTGCTAGCAGCTTAACTAGCGGGTTAAAGCAAGAGACCCAGTACTTC
TRBJ2-2 TRBD1 TRBV6-1 few 15 CASSVDRGATGELFF TGTGCCAGCAGTGTCGACAGGGGCGCCACCGGGGAGCTGTTTTTT
TRBJ2-7 - TRBV13 - 14 CASSLGGSLEGQYF TGTGCCAGCAGCTTAGGTGGGAGCCTAGAGGGGCAGTACTTC
TRBJ1-2 - TRBV7-9 - 14 CSSSLAPNRDGYTF TGTTCCAGCAGCTTAGCACCCAACAGGGACGGCTACACCTTC
TRBJ1-5 - TRBV6-5 - 13 CASSQGQGQPQHF TGTGCCAGCAGCCAGGGACAAGGCCAGCCCCAGCATTTT
TRBJ1-5 - TRBV27 - 15 CASRLRLYSNQPQHF TGTGCCAGCAGACTAAGGCTTTATAGCAATCAGCCCCAGCATTTT
TRBJ1-6 - TRBV6-4 - 15 CASNKEPTSNSPLHF TGTGCCAGCAATAAGGAGCCGACCAGCAATTCACCCCTCCACTTT
TRBJ2-1 TRBD1 TRBV4-3 - 16 CASSQDSRGFNNEQFF TGCGCCAGCAGCCAAGATTCCAGGGGGTTCAACAATGAGCAGTTCTTC
TRBJ2-1 - TRBV7-7 - 14 CASSLVLEGDEQFF TGTGCCAGCAGCTTAGTACTAGAAGGTGATGAGCAGTTCTTC
TRBJ1-6 - TRBV7-3 - 13 CASSLTDSSPLHF TGTGCCAGCAGCTTAACGGACAGCTCACCCCTCCACTTT
TRBJ2-1 - TRBV5-1 - 17 CASSLVVRRKSYNEQFF TGCGCCAGCAGCTTGGTGGTTCGCAGAAAAAGCTACAATGAGCAGTTCTTC
TRBJ1-5 TRBD1 TRBV19 - 19 CASSITGWNWGQDNQPQHF TGTGCCAGTAGTATAACGGGATGGAACTGGGGACAGGACAATCAGCCCCAGCATTTT
TRBJ2-7 - TRBV11-3 once 12 CASSSGSREQYF TGTGCCAGCAGCTCCGGTAGTCGCGAGCAGTACTTC
TRBJ1-6 - TRBV11-2 - 15 CASSLEPGNNSPLHF TGTGCCAGCAGCTTAGAACCAGGGAATAATTCACCCCTCCACTTT
TRBJ1-5 - TRBV6-1 - 15 CASISGSNGNQPQHF TGTGCCAGCATTTCAGGGTCCAACGGCAATCAGCCCCAGCATTTT
TRBJ1-2 - TRBV6-1 - 15 CASKLGGSANYGYTF TGTGCCAGCAAATTGGGGGGTTCTGCTAACTATGGCTACACCTTC
TRBJ1-1 TRBD1 TRBV6-4 - 13 CASSEDRGLEAFF TGTGCCAGCAGTGAGGACAGGGGACTTGAAGCTTTCTTT
TRBJ2-7 TRBD2 TRBV27 - 15 CASSTKRGSSYEQYF TGTGCCAGCAGTACAAAGCGGGGGAGCTCCTACGAGCAGTACTTC
TRBJ2-7 - TRBV4-2 - 12 CASSQRVDEQYF TGTGCCAGCAGCCAGCGGGTCGACGAGCAGTACTTC
TRBJ2-7 - TRBV27 - 13 CASSGAGLYEQYF TGTGCCAGCAGTGGGGCAGGGCTCTACGAGCAGTACTTC
TRBJ2-1 - TRBV13 - 15 CASSQNRRQYNEQFF TGTGCCAGCAGCCAAAACAGAAGACAATACAATGAGCAGTTCTTC
TRBJ1-2 - TRBV7-9 few 14 CASSLTGFVYGYTF TGTGCCAGCAGTCTTACAGGATTCGTCTATGGCTACACCTTC
TRBJ1-1 - TRBV9 - 14 CASRRTGGPTEAFF TGTGCCAGCAGAAGGACCGGGGGTCCCACTGAAGCTTTCTTT
TRBJ2-3 - TRBV7-2 once 17 CASSLPLRGKRTDTQYF TGTGCCAGCAGCTTACCCCTTCGGGGGAAGAGGACAGATACGCAGTATTTT
TRBJ2-2 TRBD2 TRBV5-4 - 17 CASSPLTSGLNTGELFF TGTGCCAGCAGCCCCCTGACTAGCGGGTTAAACACCGGGGAGCTGTTTTTT
TRBJ1-4 - TRBV5-6 few 14 CASSGGKGVEKLFF TGTGCCAGCAGCGGAGGGAAAGGGGTAGAAAAACTGTTTTTT
TRBJ1-5 TRBD1 TRBV19 few 14 CASSRQGSNQPQHF TGTGCCAGTAGCCGACAGGGATCAAATCAGCCCCAGCATTTT